Sequencing of this TCR beta chain was carried out in a study of T cell responses to AZD1222 COVID-19 vaccine. Assay: immunoSEQ multiplex PCR; the TCRdb copy retains only in-frame clones and omits some. There are about 110,000 clones in the sample; about 94% occur only once, and about 3% lies in the top ten. In its sample, this clone was seen once. CDR1 and CDR2 from the germline V gene are LNHDA and SQIVND (reference sequence). This CDR3 is 18 amino acids long. The ends were cut back, 0 bases at V and 6 bases at J, with 22 bases in the middle. The rearrangement links TRBV19 to TRBJ2-3; possibly TRBD1 or TRBD2 for D (5 bases each). Sample: peripheral blood, taken 28 days after the second AZD1222 dose. The sequence came from an adult who received the AZD1222 COVID-19 vaccine. As DNA, the CDR3 is TGTGCCAGTAGTATAGAAACCCTCCGGGACGGTGGATGGGATACGCAGTATTTT. Residues: CASSIETLRDGGWDTQYF.